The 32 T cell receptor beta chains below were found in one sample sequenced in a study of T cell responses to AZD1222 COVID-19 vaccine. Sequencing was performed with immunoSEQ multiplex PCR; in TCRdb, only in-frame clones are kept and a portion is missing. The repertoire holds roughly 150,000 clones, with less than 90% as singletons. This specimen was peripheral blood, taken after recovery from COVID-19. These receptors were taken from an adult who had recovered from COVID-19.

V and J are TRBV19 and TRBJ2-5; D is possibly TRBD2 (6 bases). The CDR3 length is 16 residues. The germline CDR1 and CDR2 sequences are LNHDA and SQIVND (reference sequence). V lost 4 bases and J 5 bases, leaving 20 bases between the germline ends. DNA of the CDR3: TGTGCCAGTAGTAGCCGGGAGAGGGTGTTTGCTGAGACCCAGTACTTC. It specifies CASSSRERVFAETQYF.

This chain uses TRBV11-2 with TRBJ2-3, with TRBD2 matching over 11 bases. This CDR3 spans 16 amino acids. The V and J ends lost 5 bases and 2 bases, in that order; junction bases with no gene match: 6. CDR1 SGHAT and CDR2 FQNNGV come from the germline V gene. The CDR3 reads CASSPTSGNPTDTQYF. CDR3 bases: TGTGCCAGCAGCCCGACTAGCGGGAACCCCACAGATACGCAGTATTTT.

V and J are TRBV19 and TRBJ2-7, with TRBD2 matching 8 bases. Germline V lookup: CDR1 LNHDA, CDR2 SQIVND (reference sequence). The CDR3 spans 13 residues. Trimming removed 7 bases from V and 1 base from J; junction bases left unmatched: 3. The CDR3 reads CASTTSGSYEQYF. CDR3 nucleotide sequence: TGTGCCAGTACTACTAGCGGATCCTACGAGCAGTACTTC.

The CDR3 reads CATSPGHITEAFF. CDR3 bases: TGTGCCACCAGCCCTGGACATATCACTGAAGCTTTCTTT. The rearrangement joins TRBV15 to TRBJ1-1; perhaps TRBD1 as D (5 bases). CDR1 LNHNV and CDR2 YYDKDF come from the germline V gene (reference sequence). The germline V and J ends were trimmed by 5 bases and 4 bases, with 11 bases remaining between them. This CDR3 contains 13 residues.

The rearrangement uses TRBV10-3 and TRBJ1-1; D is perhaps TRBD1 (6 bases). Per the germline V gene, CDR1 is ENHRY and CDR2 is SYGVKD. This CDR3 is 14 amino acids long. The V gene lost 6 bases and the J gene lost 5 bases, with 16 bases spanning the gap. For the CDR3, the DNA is TGTGCCATCAGGGAACAGGGAGGATCTACTGAAGCTTTCTTT. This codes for CAIREQGGSTEAFF.

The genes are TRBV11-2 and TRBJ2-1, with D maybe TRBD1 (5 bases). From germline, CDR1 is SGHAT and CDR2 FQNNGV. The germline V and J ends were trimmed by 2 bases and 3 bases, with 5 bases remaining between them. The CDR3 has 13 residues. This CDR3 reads CASSLQGYNEQFF. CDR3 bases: TGTGCCAGCAGCTTACAGGGCTACAATGAGCAGTTCTTC.

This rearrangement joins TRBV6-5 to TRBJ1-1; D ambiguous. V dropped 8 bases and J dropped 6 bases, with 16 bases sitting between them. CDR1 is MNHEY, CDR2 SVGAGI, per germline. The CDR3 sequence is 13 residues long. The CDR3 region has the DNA TGTGCCAGCGGGAGAGAGATCTGGGCTGAAGCTTTCTTT. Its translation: CASGREIWAEAFF.

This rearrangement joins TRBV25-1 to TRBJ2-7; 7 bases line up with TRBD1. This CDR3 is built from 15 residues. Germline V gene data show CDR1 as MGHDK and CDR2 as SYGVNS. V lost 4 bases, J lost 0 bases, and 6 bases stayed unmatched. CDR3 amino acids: CASSGSGTVSYEQYF. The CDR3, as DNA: TGTGCCAGCAGTGGCTCCGGGACAGTCTCCTACGAGCAGTACTTC.

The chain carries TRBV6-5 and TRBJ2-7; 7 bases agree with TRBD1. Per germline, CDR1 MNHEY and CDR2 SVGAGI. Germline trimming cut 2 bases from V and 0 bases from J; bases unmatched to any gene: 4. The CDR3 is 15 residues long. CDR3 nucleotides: TGTGCCAGCAGTTACGGGGGACAGAGCTCCTACGAGCAGTACTTC. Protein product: CASSYGGQSSYEQYF.

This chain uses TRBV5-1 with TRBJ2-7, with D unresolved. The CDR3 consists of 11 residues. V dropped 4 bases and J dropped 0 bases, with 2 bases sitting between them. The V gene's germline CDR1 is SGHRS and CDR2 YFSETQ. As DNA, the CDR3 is TGCGCCAGCAGCGGCTCCTACGAGCAGTACTTC. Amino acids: CASSGSYEQYF.

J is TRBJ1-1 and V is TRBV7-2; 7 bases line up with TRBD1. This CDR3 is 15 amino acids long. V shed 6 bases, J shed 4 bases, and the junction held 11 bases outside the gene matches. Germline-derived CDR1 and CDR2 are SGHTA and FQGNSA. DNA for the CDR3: TGTGCCAGCAGTCCTACAGGGGCAAGGGCCACTGAAGCTTTCTTT. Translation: CASSPTGARATEAFF.

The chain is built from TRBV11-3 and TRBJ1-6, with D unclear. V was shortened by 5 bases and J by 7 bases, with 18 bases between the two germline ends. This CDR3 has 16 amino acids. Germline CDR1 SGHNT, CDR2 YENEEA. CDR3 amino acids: CASSLRDGSRNSPLHF. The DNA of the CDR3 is TGTGCCAGCAGCCTCCGAGACGGAAGCAGAAATTCACCCCTCCACTTT.

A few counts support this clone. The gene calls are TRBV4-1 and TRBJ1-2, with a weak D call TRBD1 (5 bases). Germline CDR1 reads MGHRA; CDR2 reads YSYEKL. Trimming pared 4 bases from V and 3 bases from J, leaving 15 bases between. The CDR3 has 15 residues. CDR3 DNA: TGCGCCAGCAGCCGGATACTTGGGACGGACTATGGCTACACCTTC. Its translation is CASSRILGTDYGYTF.

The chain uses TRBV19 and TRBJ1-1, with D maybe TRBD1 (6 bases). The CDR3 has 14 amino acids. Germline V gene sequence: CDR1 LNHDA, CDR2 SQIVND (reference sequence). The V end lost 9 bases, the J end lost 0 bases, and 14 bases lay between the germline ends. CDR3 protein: CASTGPTMNTEAFF. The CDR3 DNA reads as TGTGCCAGCACAGGGCCCACCATGAACACTGAAGCTTTCTTT.

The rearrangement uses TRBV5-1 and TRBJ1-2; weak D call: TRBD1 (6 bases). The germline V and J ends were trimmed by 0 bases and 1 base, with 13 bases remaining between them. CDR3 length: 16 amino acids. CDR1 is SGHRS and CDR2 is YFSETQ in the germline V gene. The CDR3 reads CASSLGTGIVNYGYTF. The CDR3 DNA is TGCGCCAGCAGCTTGGGCACAGGGATTGTTAACTATGGCTACACCTTC.

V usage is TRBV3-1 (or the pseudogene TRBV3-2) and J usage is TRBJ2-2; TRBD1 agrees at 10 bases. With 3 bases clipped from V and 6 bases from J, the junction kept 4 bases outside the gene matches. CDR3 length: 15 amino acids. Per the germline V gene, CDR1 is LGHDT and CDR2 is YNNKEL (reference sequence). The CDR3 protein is CASSQGTGVPGELFF. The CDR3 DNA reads TGTGCCAGCAGCCAGGGGACAGGGGTGCCCGGGGAGCTGTTTTTT.

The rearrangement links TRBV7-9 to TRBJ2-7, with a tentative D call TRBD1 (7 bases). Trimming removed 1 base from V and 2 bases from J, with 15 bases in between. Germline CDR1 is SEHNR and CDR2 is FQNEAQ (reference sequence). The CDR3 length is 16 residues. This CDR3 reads CASSLEQGGETYEQYF. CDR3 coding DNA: TGTGCCAGCAGCTTAGAGCAGGGGGGCGAAACCTACGAGCAGTACTTC.

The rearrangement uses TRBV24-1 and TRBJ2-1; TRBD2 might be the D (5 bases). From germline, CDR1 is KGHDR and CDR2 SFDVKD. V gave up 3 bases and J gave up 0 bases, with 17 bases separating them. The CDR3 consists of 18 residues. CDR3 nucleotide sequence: TGTGCCACCAGTGATCCCACCCCAAGCGGAAGCTCCTACAATGAGCAGTTCTTC. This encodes CATSDPTPSGSSYNEQFF.

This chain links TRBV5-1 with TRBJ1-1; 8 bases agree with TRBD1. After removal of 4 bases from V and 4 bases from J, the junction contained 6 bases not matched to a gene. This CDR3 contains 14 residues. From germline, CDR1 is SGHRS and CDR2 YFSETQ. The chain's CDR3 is CASSTRGRSTEAFF. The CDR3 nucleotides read TGCGCCAGCAGCACCAGGGGGCGAAGCACTGAAGCTTTCTTT.

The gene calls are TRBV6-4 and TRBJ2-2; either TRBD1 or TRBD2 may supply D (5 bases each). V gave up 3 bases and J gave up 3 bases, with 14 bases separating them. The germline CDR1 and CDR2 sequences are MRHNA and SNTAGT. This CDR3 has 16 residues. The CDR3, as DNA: TGTGCCAGCAGTGAAGAGGGGATCTTGGACACCGGGGAGCTGTTTTTT. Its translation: CASSEEGILDTGELFF.

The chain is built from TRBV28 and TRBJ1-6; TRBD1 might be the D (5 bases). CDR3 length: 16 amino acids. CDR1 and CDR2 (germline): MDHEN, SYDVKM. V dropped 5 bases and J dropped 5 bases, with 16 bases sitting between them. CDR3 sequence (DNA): TGTGCCAGCAGTATGTATCGGGGCAGGGATAATTCACCCCTCCACTTT. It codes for CASSMYRGRDNSPLHF.

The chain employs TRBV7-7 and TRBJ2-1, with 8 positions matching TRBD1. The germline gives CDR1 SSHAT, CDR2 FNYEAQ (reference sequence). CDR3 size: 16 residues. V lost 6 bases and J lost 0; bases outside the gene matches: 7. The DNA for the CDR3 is TGTGCCAGCAGTCCAAACAGGGGGAGCTCCTACAATGAGCAGTTCTTC. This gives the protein CASSPNRGSSYNEQFF.

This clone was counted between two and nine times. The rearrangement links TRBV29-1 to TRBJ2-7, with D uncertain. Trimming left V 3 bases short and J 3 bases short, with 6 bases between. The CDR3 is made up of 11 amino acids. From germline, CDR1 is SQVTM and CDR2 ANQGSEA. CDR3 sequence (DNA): TGCAGCGTTGAGGTCCTCTACGAGCAGTACTTC. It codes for CSVEVLYEQYF.

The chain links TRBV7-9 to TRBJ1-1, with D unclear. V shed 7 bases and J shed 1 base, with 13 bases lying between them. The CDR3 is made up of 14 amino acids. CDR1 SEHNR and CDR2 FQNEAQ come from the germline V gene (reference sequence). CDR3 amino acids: CASTVSLENTEAFF. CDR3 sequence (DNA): TGTGCCAGCACCGTATCCCTGGAGAACACTGAAGCTTTCTTT.

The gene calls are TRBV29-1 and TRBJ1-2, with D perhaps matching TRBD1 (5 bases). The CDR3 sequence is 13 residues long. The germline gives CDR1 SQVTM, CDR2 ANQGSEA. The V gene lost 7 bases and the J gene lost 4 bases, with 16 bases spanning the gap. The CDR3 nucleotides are TGCAGCGGAGGAAGTTGGGGGGGCTATGGCTACACCTTC. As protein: CSGGSWGGYGYTF.

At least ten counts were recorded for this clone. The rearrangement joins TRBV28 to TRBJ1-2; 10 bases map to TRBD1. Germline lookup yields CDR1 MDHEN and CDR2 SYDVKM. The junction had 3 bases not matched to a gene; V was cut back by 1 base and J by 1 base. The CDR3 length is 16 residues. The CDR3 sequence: CASSLLGTGDNYGYTF. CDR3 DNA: TGTGCCAGCAGTTTATTGGGGACAGGGGATAACTATGGCTACACCTTC.

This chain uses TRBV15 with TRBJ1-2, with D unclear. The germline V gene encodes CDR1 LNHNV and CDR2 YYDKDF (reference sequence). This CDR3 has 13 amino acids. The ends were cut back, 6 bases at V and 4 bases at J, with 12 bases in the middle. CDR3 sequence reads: CATRWRGIYGYTF. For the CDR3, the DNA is TGTGCCACCAGATGGAGAGGTATCTATGGCTACACCTTC.

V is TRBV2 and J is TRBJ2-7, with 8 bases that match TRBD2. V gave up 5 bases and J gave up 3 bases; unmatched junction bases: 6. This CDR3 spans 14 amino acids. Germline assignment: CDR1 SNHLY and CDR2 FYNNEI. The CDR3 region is CASSQQRESYEQYF. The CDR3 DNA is TGTGCCAGCAGTCAGCAGCGGGAGAGCTACGAGCAGTACTTC.

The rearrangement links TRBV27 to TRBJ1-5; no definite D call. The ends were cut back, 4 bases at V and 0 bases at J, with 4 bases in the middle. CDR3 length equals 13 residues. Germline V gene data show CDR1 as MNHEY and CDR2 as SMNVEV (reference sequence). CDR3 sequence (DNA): TGTGCCAGCAGTTGGAATAGCAATCAGCCCCAGCATTTT. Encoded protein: CASSWNSNQPQHF.

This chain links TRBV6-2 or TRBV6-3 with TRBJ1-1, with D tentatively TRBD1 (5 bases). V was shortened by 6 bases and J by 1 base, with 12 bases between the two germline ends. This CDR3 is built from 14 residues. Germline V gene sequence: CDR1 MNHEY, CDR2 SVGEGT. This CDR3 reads CASSLAGRNTEAFF. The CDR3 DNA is TGTGCCAGCAGCCTCGCAGGGCGGAACACTGAAGCTTTCTTT.

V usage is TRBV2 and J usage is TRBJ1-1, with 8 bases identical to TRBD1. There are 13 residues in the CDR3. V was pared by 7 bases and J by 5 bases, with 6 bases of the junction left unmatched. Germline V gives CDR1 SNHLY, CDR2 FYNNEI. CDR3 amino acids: CASTKDRVTEAFF. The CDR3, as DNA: TGTGCCAGCACTAAGGACAGGGTAACTGAAGCTTTCTTT.

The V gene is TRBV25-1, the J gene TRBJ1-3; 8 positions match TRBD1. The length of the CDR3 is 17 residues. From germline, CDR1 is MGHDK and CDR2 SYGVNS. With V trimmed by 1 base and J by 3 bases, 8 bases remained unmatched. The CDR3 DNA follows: TGTGCCAGCAGTGAATTGGCAGGGGGCGCGTTTGGAAACACCATATATTTT. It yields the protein CASSELAGGAFGNTIYF. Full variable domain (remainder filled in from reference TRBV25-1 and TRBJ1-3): EADIYQTPRYLVIGTGKKITLECSQTMGHDKMYWYQQDPGMELHLIHYSYGVNSTEKGDLSSESTVSRIRTEHFPLTLESARPSHTSQYLCASSELAGGAFGNTIYFGEGSWLTVV.